This paragraph reports one T cell receptor (beta chain). Time point defined: pre-treatment baseline. Patients with prior systemic cancer treatment, concomitant immunosuppressants, or other active malignancies were excluded. This entry is derived from a study of blood T cell dynamics during melanoma immunotherapy. Whole-study context: Standard first-line treatment here was pembrolizumab or nivolumab plus ipilimumab in metastatic melanoma.

Every bulk PBMC sample received the same 350 ng of DNA. Assay: immunoSEQ multiplex PCR; the TCRdb copy retains only in-frame clones and omits some. The data show 16,000 or so clones, roughly 84% seen once. This CDR3 contains 14 residues. The V end lost 7 bases, the J end lost 1 base, and 14 bases lay between the germline ends. Germline-derived CDR1 and CDR2 are MNHNS and SASEGT. Sequenced material: blood, taken from a patient treated with checkpoint blockade. The clonotype was recovered from a human donor with melanoma. This chain connects TRBV6-1 to TRBJ2-7, with a possible D match to TRBD2 (6 bases). The CDR3 is CASIDSGLSYEQYF. DNA for the CDR3: TGTGCCAGCATCGATAGCGGCCTATCCTACGAGCAGTACTTC.